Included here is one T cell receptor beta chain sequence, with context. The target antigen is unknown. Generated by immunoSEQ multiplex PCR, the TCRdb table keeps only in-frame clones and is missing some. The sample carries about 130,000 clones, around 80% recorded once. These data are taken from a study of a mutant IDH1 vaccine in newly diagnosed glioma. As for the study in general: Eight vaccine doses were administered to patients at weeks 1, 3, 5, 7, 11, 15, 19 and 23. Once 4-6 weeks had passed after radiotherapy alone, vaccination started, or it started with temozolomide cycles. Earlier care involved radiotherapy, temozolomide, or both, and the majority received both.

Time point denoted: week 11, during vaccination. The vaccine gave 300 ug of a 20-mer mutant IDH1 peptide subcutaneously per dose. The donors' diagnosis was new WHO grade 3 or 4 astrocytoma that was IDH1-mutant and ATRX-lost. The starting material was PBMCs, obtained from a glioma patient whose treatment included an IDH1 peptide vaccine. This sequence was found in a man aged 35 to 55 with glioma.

CDR3 DNA sequence: TGTGCCATCAGCCGGACGGAGGTCTTCGAAAAACTGTTTTTT. The encoded protein is CAISRTEVFEKLFF. The chain has TRBV10-3 and TRBJ1-4; D is uncertain. V gave up 6 bases and J gave up 8 bases, with 16 bases separating them. Germline V gene sequence: CDR1 ENHRY, CDR2 SYGVKD. CDR3 size: 14 residues.